The T cell receptor beta chain under discussion was sequenced for a study of shared clonotypes between healthy human individuals. Overall study: There were three CD4 naive, three CD4 memory, two CD8 naive and one CD8 memory plates per donor. Study-wide points: Among the subsets, naive ones generally showed larger estimated richness than memory ones. Among non-shared clonotypes, generation probabilities were lower than among those shared by all four donors.

TCRdb's copy holds only in-frame clones and misses some; the assay was immunoSEQ multiplex PCR. The table shows nearly 600,000 clones, with about 95% occurring only once. Naive-designated CD8 cells lacked CD45RO, were positively enriched for CCR7, and omitted terminally differentiated effector memory CD45RA+ cells. With respect to this clone: What it recognizes is unknown.

This CDR3 has 14 residues. J lost 9 bases, V lost 3 bases, and 5 bases had no gene match. Germline V gene data show CDR1 as WSHSY and CDR2 as SAAADI. The sequenced material came from naive CD8+ T cells sorted from blood. The chain employs TRBV10-2 and TRBJ2-1; 10 bases match TRBD2. This clonotype was sampled from a woman in her thirties in good health. The CDR3 sequence is CASSELAGIAEQFF. CDR3 in DNA: TGCGCCAGCAGTGAACTAGCGGGAATCGCTGAGCAGTTCTTC.